This entry describes one T cell receptor beta chain. The antigen remains undetermined. Unique molecular identifiers were present on the cDNA, and a universal primer site came from template switching. Via MiXCR, TCRdb re-called the 5' RACE reads, giving one row per CDR3 protein. The data show more than 400,000 distinct CDR3 sequences, 12% to 15% seen once. Germline-derived CDR1 and CDR2 are DFQATT and SNEGSKA (reference sequence). The CDR3 spans 14 residues. The V and J ends lost 3 bases and 8 bases, in that order; junction bases with no gene match: 7. These data are taken from a study of identical twins. Study results and caveats: Twin-shared out-of-frame alpha sequences showed excess low generation probability.

These same data were also listed under a study on yellow fever vaccine responses in identical twins.

This sequence was found in a young woman in good health. The sequenced sample was CD4+ T cells sorted from blood. V is TRBV20-1 and J is TRBJ2-1, with 10 bases lining up with TRBD2. In nucleotides, the CDR3 is TGCAGTGCTAGGAAGTCAGCGGGGGGGGATGAGCAGTTCTTC. This encodes CSARKSAGGDEQFF.